The 30 T cell receptor beta chains reported below all come from one sample, sequenced in a study of T cell responses to AZD1222 COVID-19 vaccine. The assay was immunoSEQ multiplex PCR, and TCRdb's table has in-frame clones only and misses some. In the table there are about 150,000 clones, roughly nine tenths of which are singletons. This specimen was peripheral blood, taken on day 0 of AZD1222 vaccination. The source is an adult in good health.

V is TRBV6-5 and J is TRBJ1-5; possible D gene TRBD1, 5 bases. The CDR3 sequence is 13 residues long. Trimming left V 6 bases short and J 4 bases short, with 10 bases between. Germline V gene data show CDR1 as MNHEY and CDR2 as SVGAGI. The CDR3 loop is CASSPTENQPQHF. The CDR3 DNA reads as TGTGCCAGCAGCCCGACAGAGAATCAGCCCCAGCATTTT.

This chain uses TRBV7-2 with TRBJ1-3; TRBD1 aligns across 11 bases. J was trimmed by 8 bases and V by 3 bases; bases with no gene match: 9. CDR1 SGHTA and CDR2 FQGNSA come from the germline V gene. This CDR3 comprises 16 residues. The CDR3 spells CASSFLRGTGGYTIYF. In DNA form, the CDR3 reads TGTGCCAGCAGCTTTCTCCGAGGGACAGGGGGATACACCATATATTTT. Using reference TRBV7-2 and TRBJ1-3 for the parts outside the CDR3, the full variable domain is GAGVSQSPSNKVTEKGKDVELRCDPISGHTALYWYRQSLGQGLEFLIYFQGNSAPDKSGLPSDRFSAERTGGSVSTLTIQRTQQEDSAVYLCASSFLRGTGGYTIYFGEGSWLTVV.

The J gene is TRBJ2-7, the V gene TRBV28; 8 nucleotides align to TRBD1. With 6 bases clipped from V and 10 bases from J, the junction kept 8 bases outside the gene matches. The CDR3 has 12 residues. Germline V gene sequence: CDR1 MDHEN, CDR2 SYDVKM. CDR3 residues: CASRSPGQVQYF. CDR3 nucleotide sequence: TGTGCCAGCAGGTCGCCGGGACAGGTCCAGTACTTC.

This clone was observed a single time. The chain is built from TRBV19 and TRBJ1-5; no clear D gene. Germline CDR1 reads LNHDA; CDR2 reads SQIVND (reference sequence). The V end was cut by 8 bases, the J end by 3 bases, with 11 bases between. The CDR3 loop spans 13 amino acids. The CDR3 DNA reads as TGTGCCAGTTCGGGGTTTTACAATCAGCCCCAGCATTTT. This translates into CASSGFYNQPQHF.

The chain links TRBV15 to TRBJ1-4, with D possibly TRBD1 on 5 matching bases. This CDR3 contains 15 residues. Germline loops: CDR1 LNHNV, CDR2 YYDKDF (reference sequence). V lost 2 bases to trimming and J lost 9 bases, with 16 bases between them. Written as DNA, the CDR3 is TGTGCCACCAGCAGAACCCGGAAATCAGGGCAAAAACTGTTTTTT. It is translated as CATSRTRKSGQKLFF. The full variable domain, completed using reference TRBV15 and TRBJ1-4, is DAMVIQNPRYQVTQFGKPVTLSCSQTLNHNVMYWYQQKSSQAPKLLFHYYDKDFNNEADTPDNFQSRRPNTSFCFLDIRSPGLGDTAMYLCATSRTRKSGQKLFFGSGTQLSVL.

The chain joins TRBV9 to TRBJ1-2, with TRBD1 matching 7 bases. J lost 2 bases, V lost 4 bases, and 2 bases had no gene match. The CDR3 has 13 residues. Germline CDR1 reads SGDLS; CDR2 reads YYNGEE. CDR3 protein: CASSKTGNYGYTF. CDR3 DNA: TGTGCCAGCAGCAAGACAGGGAACTATGGCTACACCTTC.

The CDR3 DNA follows: TGCGCCAGCAGTGCGGTCGTCGGGAACACTGAAGCTTTCTTT. It is translated as CASSAVVGNTEAFF. The V and J genes are TRBV10-1 and TRBJ1-1; D not resolved. V gave up 4 bases and J gave up 1 base, with 10 bases separating them. The CDR3 covers 14 residues. The V gene's germline CDR1 is WNHNN and CDR2 SYGVQD (reference sequence).

The chain combines TRBV12-3 or TRBV12-4 with TRBJ2-3, with D possibly matching TRBD2 (6 bases). This CDR3 has 13 amino acids. The ends were cut back, 8 bases at V and 5 bases at J, with 14 bases in the middle. CDR3 loop: CASRRAGLDTQYF. For the CDR3, the DNA is TGTGCCAGCCGTCGGGCGGGACTAGATACGCAGTATTTT.

The chain uses TRBV27 and TRBJ1-1; no firm D call. The CDR3 has 15 residues. Trimming cost V 8 bases and J 4 bases, with 20 bases left between them. Germline V gives CDR1 MNHEY, CDR2 SMNVEV (reference sequence). CDR3 sequence (DNA): TGTGCCAGCGTAGATCGGCCCGTCGGAGGCACTGAAGCTTTCTTT. Amino acids: CASVDRPVGGTEAFF.

The chain has TRBV5-6 and TRBJ2-1, with D maybe TRBD2 (6 bases). CDR1 is SGHDT, CDR2 YYEEEE, per germline. V was shortened by 3 bases and J by 8 bases, with 21 bases between the two germline ends. The CDR3 has 16 residues. As DNA, the CDR3 is TGTGCCAGCAGCTCAGGAAGACTAGTAGTGATCTATGAGCAGTTCTTC. This translates into CASSSGRLVVIYEQFF.

This clone was seen a handful of times. The chain combines TRBV2 with TRBJ2-3; D remains unclear. This CDR3 spans 11 amino acids. Germline V CDR1 and CDR2: SNHLY, FYNNEI. The V and J ends lost 2 bases and 7 bases respectively, with 4 bases between them. CDR3 loop: CASSEYHTQYF. The CDR3 bases are TGTGCCAGCAGTGAATACCATACGCAGTATTTT.

CDR3 sequence: CASSLDRVNQPQHF. The DNA for the CDR3 is TGTGCCAGCAGCTTAGACAGGGTTAATCAGCCCCAGCATTTT. The chain has TRBV7-2 and TRBJ1-5, with D possibly matching TRBD1 (6 bases). The V gene's germline CDR1 is SGHTA and CDR2 FQGNSA. The V end lost 1 base, the J end lost 4 bases, and 8 bases lay between the germline ends. The CDR3 is made up of 14 amino acids.

The chain is built from TRBV27 and TRBJ1-2, with D maybe TRBD1 (5 bases). The V end lost 6 bases, the J end lost 2 bases, and 13 bases lay between the germline ends. The germline V gene encodes CDR1 MNHEY and CDR2 SMNVEV (reference sequence). The CDR3 is made up of 14 amino acids. CDR3 DNA: TGTGCCAGCAGACCTCTCGGGGGAAACTATGGCTACACCTTC. Translation: CASRPLGGNYGYTF.

The V and J genes are TRBV2 and TRBJ2-2, with D hard to call. Germline V gene lookup returns CDR1 SNHLY and CDR2 FYNNEI. The CDR3 is made up of 15 amino acids. Trimming removed 4 bases at V and 0 bases at J, with 9 bases between. The CDR3 region has the DNA TGTGCCAGCAGTGCTGTCCCGCCGAACACCGGGGAGCTGTTTTTT. The encoded protein is CASSAVPPNTGELFF.

The chain employs TRBV19 and TRBJ1-1; TRBD1 aligns across 9 bases. This CDR3 spans 15 amino acids. Germline values: CDR1 LNHDA, CDR2 SQIVND (reference sequence). V trimming: 7 bases; J trimming: 0 bases; junction bases outside the gene matches: 6. The CDR3 is CASTPRTGVNTEAFF. The CDR3 region has the DNA TGTGCCAGTACCCCACGGACAGGGGTGAACACTGAAGCTTTCTTT.

In the case of this clone: This specimen includes other DNA sequences encoding the same CDR3. The chain is built from TRBV28 and TRBJ1-2; no definite D call. V was trimmed by 2 bases and J by 5 bases, leaving 6 bases between them. CDR3 length: 12 amino acids. The germline V gene has CDR1 MDHEN and CDR2 SYDVKM. CDR3: CASSLVGYGYTF. The CDR3 region has the DNA TGTGCCAGCAGTTTAGTGGGATATGGCTACACCTTC.

The chain joins TRBV21-1 to TRBJ2-1; the D segment call TRBD2 is taken from the table without a DNA check. TRBV21-1 is a pseudogene. The CDR3 is 19 residues long. DNA of the CDR3: TGTGCCAGCAGCGCCAGGAGCCGACCTCCGGCGGGAGGGCACAATGAGCAGTTCTTC. This encodes CASSARSRPPAGGHNEQFF.

This clone appeared a few times. J is TRBJ1-5 and V is TRBV6-1; D is perhaps TRBD1 (6 bases). V was pared by 1 base and J by 3 bases, with 13 bases between. The CDR3 covers 16 residues. The germline V gene encodes CDR1 MNHNS and CDR2 SASEGT. CDR3 nucleotide sequence: TGTGCCAGCAGTGAAGGGGGGGGCCGGGACAATCAGCCCCAGCATTTT. Translated: CASSEGGGRDNQPQHF.

The chain is built from TRBV5-1 and TRBJ2-5, with 8 nucleotides matching TRBD1. From germline, CDR1 is SGHRS and CDR2 YFSETQ. The ends lost 4 bases at V and 4 bases at J; junction bases unmatched: 6. The CDR3 runs 14 residues. DNA for the CDR3: TGCGCCAGCAGCCAACCCGACAGGGGAGAGACCCAGTACTTC. Its protein product is CASSQPDRGETQYF.

The genes are TRBV4-2 and TRBJ1-1, with D possibly TRBD1 on 5 matching bases. The V and J ends lost 0 bases and 1 base respectively, with 9 bases between them. Germline CDR1 is LGHNA and CDR2 is YNFKEQ. The CDR3 contains 15 residues. The chain's CDR3 is CASSQETQGNTEAFF. In DNA form, the CDR3 reads TGTGCCAGCAGCCAAGAGACCCAGGGGAACACTGAAGCTTTCTTT.

The chain has TRBV28 and TRBJ1-5; 8 bases are a match to TRBD1. J gave up 4 bases and V 2 bases, and 4 bases lay outside the gene matches. The CDR3 extends over 15 amino acids. CDR1 MDHEN and CDR2 SYDVKM come from the germline V gene. The CDR3 loop reads CASSLAGGGNQPQHF. The CDR3 coding sequence is TGTGCCAGCAGTTTAGCAGGGGGCGGGAATCAGCCCCAGCATTTT.

The CDR3 sequence: CSACGRNPCAQYF. The DNA of the CDR3 is TGCAGCGCTTGTGGCCGTAATCCTTGCGCGCAGTATTTT. V gene TRBV29-1 combines with J gene TRBJ2-3; no firm D call. Trimming pared 7 bases from V and 10 bases from J, leaving 21 bases between. Germline loops: CDR1 SQVTM, CDR2 ANQGSEA. CDR3 length equals 13 residues.

The rearrangement links TRBV28 to TRBJ1-5; D possibly corresponds to TRBD1 (6 bases). CDR3 length equals 12 residues. Deletions cut 4 bases from V and 5 bases from J, with 6 bases between. Per germline, CDR1 MDHEN and CDR2 SYDVKM. DNA of the CDR3: TGTGCCAGCAGTTGGACAGATCAGCCCCAGCATTTT. The encoded protein is CASSWTDQPQHF.

The CDR3 nucleotides read TGTGCCAGCAGTCCCACACATCAGCCCCAGCATTTT. The encoded protein is CASSPTHQPQHF. The chain carries TRBV28 and TRBJ1-5; D unclear. Trimming took off 5 bases at V and 5 bases at J, with 7 bases between the two ends. This CDR3 has 12 residues. Germline loops: CDR1 MDHEN, CDR2 SYDVKM.

V gene TRBV2 combines with J gene TRBJ2-1; 11 nucleotides align to TRBD2. The germline V gene encodes CDR1 SNHLY and CDR2 FYNNEI. Germline trimming cut 5 bases from V and 3 bases from J; bases unmatched to any gene: 3. There are 15 residues in the CDR3. The CDR3 nucleotides are TGTGCCAGCAGTTTAGCGGGAGGGTACTACAATGAGCAGTTCTTC. Its translation: CASSLAGGYYNEQFF.

The count of this clone is one. The chain combines TRBV27 with TRBJ1-6, with a weak D call TRBD1 (6 bases). Germline CDR1 is MNHEY and CDR2 is SMNVEV (reference sequence). V lost 8 bases and J 7 bases, leaving 12 bases between the germline ends. This CDR3 has 13 residues. Here the CDR3 DNA reads TGTGCCAGCGCCGGGACATTGAATTCACCCCTCCACTTT. This codes for CASAGTLNSPLHF.

The CDR3 nucleotides read TGTGCCAGCAGTCTCCAGACCGGGACAGGGGACGAGCAGTACTTC. Translated: CASSLQTGTGDEQYF. The chain carries TRBV6-6 and TRBJ2-7; 10 positions match TRBD1. Germline V CDR1 and CDR2: MNHNY, SVGAGI (reference sequence). Trimming cost V 5 bases and J 5 bases; bases outside gene matches: 9. The CDR3 has 15 residues.

The V and J genes are TRBV4-1 and TRBJ2-1; 9 bases agree with TRBD2. CDR1 is MGHRA, CDR2 YSYEKL, per germline. Trimming at V came to 0 bases and at J to 4 bases, leaving 10 bases not matched to a gene. This CDR3 is 18 amino acids long. The CDR3 DNA reads TGCGCCAGCAGCCAAGATTATTCCGGCGGGAGGGCGTACAATGAGCAGTTCTTC. Amino acids: CASSQDYSGGRAYNEQFF.

The chain employs TRBV6-2 or TRBV6-3 and TRBJ2-1, with a possible D match to TRBD2 (6 bases). The V gene lost 2 bases and the J gene lost 10 bases, with 15 bases spanning the gap. The CDR3 runs to 14 residues. Germline V gene data show CDR1 as MNHEY and CDR2 as SVGEGT. Here the CDR3 reads CASSYPAGRGEQFF. CDR3 coding DNA: TGTGCCAGCAGTTACCCAGCGGGCCGGGGGGAGCAGTTCTTC.

The genes are TRBV18 and TRBJ1-3; D is perhaps TRBD1 (6 bases). CDR1 KGHSH and CDR2 LQKENI come from the germline V gene. CDR3 length: 15 amino acids. V shed 3 bases and J shed 0 bases, with 9 bases lying between them. The CDR3 here is CASSPDRISGNTIYF. The DNA for the CDR3 is TGTGCCAGCTCACCTGACAGGATCTCTGGAAACACCATATATTTT.